The clone carrying this TCR beta chain was observed many times. No cell sorting was done before RNA was extracted from the tissue. The normal lung tissue was taken more than 3 cm from the tumor edge. The data belong to a study of tumor and adjacent non-tumor tissue in lung cancer. The library came from three nested PCR rounds adapted from ARM-PCR protocols. TCRdb ran MiXCR on the multiplex PCR reads and lists one entry per CDR3 protein. The table includes about 43,000 distinct CDR3 sequences, 60% detected once. The length of the CDR3 is 14 residues. The V gene lost 7 bases and the J gene lost 0 bases, with 13 bases spanning the gap. CDR1 and CDR2 (germline): SQVTM, ANQGSEA.

The specimen was distant non-tumor lung tissue. V usage is TRBV29-1 and J usage is TRBJ2-1, with a weak D call TRBD2 (6 bases). This TCR was sampled from a man aged 45 to 65 with non-small cell lung cancer. The CDR3 sequence: CSGRSGPSYNEQFF. CDR3 in DNA: TGCAGCGGGAGGAGCGGGCCCTCCTACAATGAGCAGTTCTTC.